The entry below gives a single T cell receptor beta chain sequence along with its context. What it recognizes is unknown. The repertoire was sequenced with immunoSEQ multiplex PCR; TCRdb's copy has only in-frame clones and lacks some. The sample holds about 120,000 clones, less than 90% seen once. The V end was cut by 4 bases, the J end by 2 bases, with 17 bases between. The CDR3 extends over 16 amino acids. Germline V CDR1 and CDR2: SGHNT, YENEEA. These data are taken from a study of T cell responses to AZD1222 COVID-19 vaccine. Study-wide findings and caveats: None of the repertoires were sampled until the peak T cell response had passed. Donors in the cohort were predominantly white British and more often female, and clonal diversity was possibly underestimated. Seropositivity was recorded at baseline in only 6 or 7 AZD1222 recipients.

The sequenced sample was peripheral blood, obtained on day 0 of AZD1222 vaccination. The chain employs TRBV11-3 and TRBJ2-5; a possible D gene is TRBD1 (6 bases). The sequence derives from an adult in good health. CDR3 amino acids: CASSSTLQDRQETQYF. The CDR3 coding sequence is TGTGCCAGCAGCTCCACCCTCCAGGACAGACAAGAGACCCAGTACTTC.